Following are 21 T cell receptor beta chains from one sample sequenced in a study of shared clonotypes between healthy human individuals. Produced via immunoSEQ multiplex PCR; TCRdb's table is partial and in-frame only. The sample carries over 2 million clones, just under 95% recorded once. CD45RO-negative, CCR7-positively selected cells formed the naive CD8 fraction, excluding terminally differentiated effector memory CD45RA+ cells. Sequencing input: naive CD8+ T cells sorted from blood. These receptors all stem from a man between 18 and 35 years old in good health.

The V gene is TRBV27, the J gene TRBJ2-3; 7 bases agree with TRBD1. V lost 3 bases and J lost 4; bases outside the gene matches: 7. The CDR3 is 15 residues long. Germline CDR1 MNHEY, CDR2 SMNVEV (reference sequence). In nucleotides, the CDR3 is TGTGCCAGCAGTTTGTCGAGGGGGCTCTCAGATACGCAGTATTTT. It specifies CASSLSRGLSDTQYF.

Comments on this clone: Other DNA sequences in the same sample also yield this CDR3. The chain joins TRBV6-5 to TRBJ2-3; D is unclear. The V and J ends lost 4 bases and 0 bases respectively, with 11 bases between them. The length of the CDR3 is 15 residues. Germline loops: CDR1 MNHEY, CDR2 SVGAGI. The CDR3 sequence: CASSSTGGSTDTQYF. The CDR3 DNA reads TGTGCCAGCAGTTCCACCGGTGGGAGCACAGATACGCAGTATTTT.

The V call is TRBV2, the J call TRBJ2-5; D perhaps matches TRBD1 (5 bases). Trimming cost V 2 bases and J 1 base, with 11 bases left between them. Looked up from germline, CDR1 is SNHLY and CDR2 is FYNNEI. The CDR3 is 15 residues long. Written as DNA, the CDR3 is TGTGCCAGCAGTGAAAGGGCAGGGCGCCAAGAGACCCAGTACTTC. Protein sequence: CASSERAGRQETQYF.

V and J are TRBV11-2 and TRBJ2-5; 9 nucleotides line up with TRBD1. The germline CDR1 and CDR2 sequences are SGHAT and FQNNGV. Trimming at V came to 1 base and at J to 2 bases, leaving 8 bases not matched to a gene. The CDR3 sequence is 17 residues long. The CDR3 loop reads CASSLAPTGGRQETQYF. The CDR3 region has the DNA TGTGCCAGCAGCTTAGCGCCCACAGGGGGCCGGCAAGAGACCCAGTACTTC.

The chain has TRBV5-1 and TRBJ2-7; D gene ambiguous. CDR3 length equals 15 residues. Trimming left V 2 bases short and J 2 bases short, with 14 bases between. Germline V gives CDR1 SGHRS, CDR2 YFSETQ. The CDR3 spells CASSFDDPYTYEQYF. CDR3 DNA: TGCGCCAGCAGCTTTGACGACCCATACACCTACGAGCAGTACTTC.

The chain couples TRBV4-1 to TRBJ2-7, with D possibly called TRBD1 or TRBD2 (6 bases each). The CDR3 has 14 residues. Germline V gene sequence: CDR1 MGHRA, CDR2 YSYEKL. V lost 4 bases and J lost 5, with 15 bases in between. As DNA, the CDR3 is TGCGCCAGCAGCCGGGTGGGGGGCGGAAACGAGCAGTACTTC. It translates to CASSRVGGGNEQYF.

The chain is built from TRBV27 and TRBJ2-7, with D maybe TRBD1 (5 bases). The CDR3 consists of 17 residues. The V gene lost 2 bases and the J gene lost 4 bases, with 21 bases spanning the gap. Germline V gene lookup returns CDR1 MNHEY and CDR2 SMNVEV (reference sequence). CDR3 loop: CASSLKSPGQAGYEQYF. CDR3 bases: TGTGCCAGCAGTTTAAAAAGTCCAGGGCAGGCTGGGTACGAGCAGTACTTC.

The V and J genes are TRBV7-9 and TRBJ2-7; D assignment may be TRBD1 or TRBD2 (6 bases each). Trimming shortened V by 0 bases and J by 6 bases, and 12 bases separated the two germline ends. The germline V gene encodes CDR1 SEHNR and CDR2 FQNEAQ (reference sequence). This CDR3 comprises 14 residues. The CDR3 spells CASSLAQGTGEQYF. The CDR3 DNA follows: TGTGCCAGCAGCTTAGCCCAGGGGACTGGCGAGCAGTACTTC.

V usage is TRBV6-1 and J usage is TRBJ2-7; D assignment may be TRBD1 or TRBD2 (5 bases each). Germline V gene data show CDR1 as MNHNS and CDR2 as SASEGT. Trimming removed 2 bases at V and 4 bases at J, with 12 bases between. CDR3 length: 14 amino acids. The CDR3 nucleotides read TGTGCCAGCAGTGAACTGGGGGTAAATTACGAGCAGTACTTC. It is translated as CASSELGVNYEQYF.

Here the CDR3 reads CASSASGSTYNEQFF. The CDR3 nucleotides are TGTGCCAGCAGCGCTAGCGGGAGTACCTACAATGAGCAGTTCTTC. The chain uses TRBV11-2 and TRBJ2-1, with 10 bases matching TRBD2. In germline, CDR1 is SGHAT, CDR2 FQNNGV. V shed 5 bases and J 2 bases; nucleotides not matched to a gene: 3. The CDR3 covers 15 residues.

The gene calls are TRBV30 and TRBJ2-5, with 13 nucleotides matching TRBD2. Per germline, CDR1 GTSNPN and CDR2 SVGIG (reference sequence). The V and J ends lost 5 bases and 6 bases, in that order; junction bases with no gene match: 6. The CDR3 is made up of 14 amino acids. Here the CDR3 reads CAWDGTSGTKTQYF. The CDR3 nucleotides read TGTGCCTGGGATGGGACTAGCGGGACAAAGACCCAGTACTTC.

This chain uses TRBV19 with TRBJ1-1; D not certain. This CDR3 is 15 amino acids long. The V and J ends lost 1 base and 3 bases respectively, with 12 bases between them. Germline CDR1 and CDR2: LNHDA and SQIVND (reference sequence). The CDR3 region is CASSIGVGRDTEAFF. The CDR3 coding sequence is TGTGCCAGTAGTATAGGTGTGGGCCGGGACACTGAAGCTTTCTTT. The full variable domain, with the rest looked up from reference TRBV19 and TRBJ1-1, is DGGITQSPKYLFRKEGQNVTLSCEQNLNHDAMYWYRQDPGQGLRLIYYSQIVNDFQKGDIAEGYSVSREKKESFPLTVTSAQKNPTAFYLCASSIGVGRDTEAFFGQGTRLTVV.

J is TRBJ2-5 and V is TRBV7-6, with D hard to call. Germline V gives CDR1 SGHVS, CDR2 FNYEAQ. The CDR3 length is 15 residues. The V end lost 0 bases, the J end lost 5 bases, and 13 bases lay between the germline ends. In nucleotides, the CDR3 is TGTGCCAGCAGCTTAGCGGCCTACCTGGTCGAGACCCAGTACTTC. Its protein product is CASSLAAYLVETQYF.

V is TRBV6-6 and J is TRBJ2-7; a possible D gene is TRBD1 (6 bases). V shed 8 bases and J shed 3 bases, with 17 bases lying between them. The germline gives CDR1 MNHNY, CDR2 SVGAGI (reference sequence). CDR3 length equals 14 residues. Written as DNA, the CDR3 is TGTGCCAGCTGGACCGGGACAAGCTTCTACGAGCAGTACTTC. This gives the protein CASWTGTSFYEQYF.

V gene TRBV19 combines with J gene TRBJ1-1; tentatively, D is TRBD1 (5 bases). The germline V gene has CDR1 LNHDA and CDR2 SQIVND (reference sequence). V was shortened by 5 bases and J by 7 bases, with 8 bases between the two germline ends. The CDR3 has 11 residues. CDR3: CASSVGGEAFF. CDR3 sequence (DNA): TGTGCCAGTAGTGTGGGGGGTGAAGCTTTCTTT.

The chain uses TRBV7-9 and TRBJ1-5; D may be TRBD1 (6 bases). The CDR3 totals 16 residues. Germline V gene data show CDR1 as SEHNR and CDR2 as FQNEAQ (reference sequence). V lost 5 bases to trimming and J lost 7 bases, with 21 bases between them. The chain's CDR3 is CASSPGQFPGGQPQHF. CDR3 DNA sequence: TGTGCCAGCAGCCCCGGACAGTTCCCCGGAGGACAGCCCCAGCATTTT.

The DNA of the CDR3 is TGCAGCGTCAAGGGGGGAGAGACCCAGTACTTC. Its translation: CSVKGGETQYF. The V and J genes are TRBV29-1 and TRBJ2-5; D possibly uses TRBD1 or TRBD2 (6 bases each). Per the germline V gene, CDR1 is SQVTM and CDR2 is ANQGSEA. The CDR3 is 11 amino acids. Trimming took 6 bases from V and 4 from J, leaving 9 bases between them. The complete variable domain, with remaining parts taken from reference TRBV29-1 and TRBJ2-5, reads SAVISQKPSRDICQRGTSLTIQCQVDSQVTMMFWYRQQPGQSLTLIATANQGSEATYESGFVIDKFPISRPNLTFSTLTVSNMSPEDSSIYLCSVKGGETQYFGPGTRLLVL.

This clone was counted once. The V gene is TRBV5-1, the J gene TRBJ2-7; D gene ambiguous. The germline V and J ends were trimmed by 1 base and 2 bases, with 13 bases remaining between them. Germline CDR1 SGHRS, CDR2 YFSETQ. The CDR3 has 15 residues. CDR3 sequence: CASSLNAAGTYEQYF. The CDR3 region has the DNA TGCGCCAGCAGCTTGAATGCGGCCGGAACCTACGAGCAGTACTTC.

V and J are TRBV28 and TRBJ2-7; 9 bases map to TRBD1. With V trimmed by 9 bases and J by 7 bases, 10 bases remained unmatched. Germline V gene lookup returns CDR1 MDHEN and CDR2 SYDVKM. The CDR3 runs to 13 residues. The CDR3 DNA reads TGTGCCAGTTCCGGGACAGGGTTAGAAGAGCAGTACTTC. This codes for CASSGTGLEEQYF.

V usage is TRBV4-1 and J usage is TRBJ2-5; tentatively, D is TRBD1 (6 bases). The V gene lost 0 bases and the J gene lost 8 bases, with 19 bases spanning the gap. The germline gives CDR1 MGHRA, CDR2 YSYEKL. The CDR3 loop spans 16 amino acids. CDR3 nucleotide sequence: TGCGCCAGCAGCCAAGATCAGGGGCAAGCGATGATAACCCAGTACTTC. Residues: CASSQDQGQAMITQYF.

V and J are TRBV4-1 and TRBJ1-5, with D perhaps matching TRBD1 (6 bases). CDR1 is MGHRA, CDR2 YSYEKL, per germline. The CDR3 sequence is 18 residues long. Trimming cost V 0 bases and J 1 base, with 16 bases left between them. As DNA, the CDR3 is TGCGCCAGCAGCCAAGAAGGGGGGGAGGGGCCGAGCAATCAGCCCCAGCATTTT. Protein: CASSQEGGEGPSNQPQHF.